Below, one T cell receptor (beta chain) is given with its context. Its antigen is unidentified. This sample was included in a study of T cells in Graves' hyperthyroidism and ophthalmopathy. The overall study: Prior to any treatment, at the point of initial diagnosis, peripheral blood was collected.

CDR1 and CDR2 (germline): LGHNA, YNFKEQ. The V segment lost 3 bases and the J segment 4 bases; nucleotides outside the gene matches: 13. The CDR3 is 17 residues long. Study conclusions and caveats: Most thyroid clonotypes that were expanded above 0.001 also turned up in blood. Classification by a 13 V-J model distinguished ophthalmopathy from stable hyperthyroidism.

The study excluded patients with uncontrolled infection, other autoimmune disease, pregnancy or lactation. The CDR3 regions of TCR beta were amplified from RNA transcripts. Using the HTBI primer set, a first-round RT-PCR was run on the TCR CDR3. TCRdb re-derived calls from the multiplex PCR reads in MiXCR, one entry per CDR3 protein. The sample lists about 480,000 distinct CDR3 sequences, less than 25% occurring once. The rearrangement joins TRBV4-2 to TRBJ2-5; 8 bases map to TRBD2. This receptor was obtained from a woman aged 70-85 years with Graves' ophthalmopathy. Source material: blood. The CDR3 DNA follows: TGTGCCAGCAGCCAGTTCTCGGGAGGGCCGGGGTCAGAGACCCAGTACTTC. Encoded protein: CASSQFSGGPGSETQYF.